Listed below are T cell receptor beta chains from one sample, sequenced in a study of early T cells in non-severe SARS-CoV-2 infection. TCRdb used MiXCR to reprocess the 5' RACE reads, holding one entry per CDR3 protein. The table shows roughly 64,000 distinct CDR3 sequences, with roughly 9% occurring only once. This material consisted of whole blood, taken at baseline. These receptors originate from an adult who was a healthcare worker with PCR-confirmed SARS-CoV-2 infection or an uninfected control (not recorded which). Each CDR3 is given with its conserved first and last residue. D genes are given only for firm matches. Rows may omit the clone size; those that give it use once, few, many or a size class.

V gene,clone size,J gene,D gene,CDR3 DNA,CDR3 protein
TRBV19,few,TRBJ1-5,.,TGTGCCAGTAGTTCGTTAGGGACCACCAGAATCGATAGCAATCAGCCCCAGCATTTT,CASSSLGTTRIDSNQPQHF
TRBV5-1,many,TRBJ2-7,TRBD1,TGCGCCAGCAGCTTGGCGGGGCAGGGGGCCTCCTACGAGCAGTACTTC,CASSLAGQGASYEQYF
TRBV29-1,.,TRBJ2-1,TRBD2,TGCAGCGTTGAAGCTAGCGGGGGATCCTACAATGAGCAGTTCTTC,CSVEASGGSYNEQFF
TRBV28,many,TRBJ2-4,.,TGTGCCAGCAGTTTCCTCCAGGGGACTGACATTCAGTACTTC,CASSFLQGTDIQYF
TRBV11-2,many,TRBJ2-7,.,TGTGCCAGCAGTTATTTCCCGGACAGAACCTACGAGCAGTACTTC,CASSYFPDRTYEQYF
TRBV9,few,TRBJ1-2,.,TGTGCCAGCAGCGTAGGGGCAGGGACTATTCTCTATGGCTACACCTTC,CASSVGAGTILYGYTF
TRBV29-1,.,TRBJ2-2,.,TGCAGCGTTGAGCACGGGGTTGGCGGGGAGCTGTTTTTT,CSVEHGVGGELFF
TRBV6-2/TRBV6-3,.,TRBJ2-7,.,TGTGCCAGCAGCTCCCCGGACTCTTCCTACGAGCAGTACTTC,CASSSPDSSYEQYF
TRBV27,few,TRBJ2-4,TRBD2,TGTGCCAGCAGTTTCTTCGGACTAGCGGTAGCCAAAAACATTCAGTACTTC,CASSFFGLAVAKNIQYF
TRBV6-6,few,TRBJ2-2,TRBD2,TGTGCCAGCGTGGGGACTAGCGGGAGGTCGAACACCGGGGAGCTGTTTTTT,CASVGTSGRSNTGELFF
TRBV7-2,many,TRBJ2-3,TRBD2,TGTGCCAGCAGCTTAGGAGCGGGAGGGCACACAGATACGCAGTATTTT,CASSLGAGGHTDTQYF
TRBV7-9,many,TRBJ2-3,TRBD1,TGTGCCAGCAGCTACGGGACAGCCACAGATACGCAGTATTTT,CASSYGTATDTQYF
TRBV20-1,.,TRBJ2-2,TRBD1,TGCAGTGCCGCTCGGACAGGGGACAACACCGGGGAGCTGTTTTTT,CSAARTGDNTGELFF
TRBV7-9,few,TRBJ1-2,TRBD1,TGTGCCAGCAGCTTAGCGGGGGCCACAGGGGGCAACTATGGCTACACCTTC,CASSLAGATGGNYGYTF
TRBV20-1,few,TRBJ1-1,.,TGCAGTGCTAGACCATATACTGAAGCTTTCTTT,CSARPYTEAFF
TRBV6-2/TRBV6-3,many,TRBJ2-1,TRBD2,TGTGCCAGCAGTTACATGTATCTTGGGCTAGCGGAATACAATGAGCAGTTCTTC,CASSYMYLGLAEYNEQFF
TRBV7-9,many,TRBJ2-7,.,TGTGCCAGCAGCCCTAGTGTCTACGAGCAGTACTTC,CASSPSVYEQYF
TRBV11-3,many,TRBJ2-1,TRBD2,TGTGCCAGCAGCCGAACTAGCGGGAGCCACAATGAGCAGTTCTTC,CASSRTSGSHNEQFF
TRBV7-7,few,TRBJ1-2,.,TGTGCTAGCAGCTTAGGCACACCGGGGAGGCCCCTATATGGCTACACCTTC,CASSLGTPGRPLYGYTF
TRBV4-2,.,TRBJ2-1,.,TGTGCCAGCAGTACGAGAGCCCCAAACTACAATGAGCAGTTCTTC,CASSTRAPNYNEQFF
TRBV7-8,many,TRBJ2-5,TRBD2,TGTGCCAGCAGCTTCCGGAGGCTAGCGGGAGGGCAAGAGACCCAGTACTTC,CASSFRRLAGGQETQYF
TRBV7-9,.,TRBJ2-1,TRBD2,TGTGCCAGCAGCTTAAGCACTAGCGGGTACAATGAGCAGTTCTTC,CASSLSTSGYNEQFF
TRBV25-1,.,TRBJ2-1,.,TGTGCCAGCAGTGAATGGGACGGGAACAATGAGCAGTTCTTC,CASSEWDGNNEQFF
TRBV9,.,TRBJ1-2,TRBD1,TGTACCAGCAGCCCGCGGACAGGGGAATCGAACTATGGCTACACCTTC,CTSSPRTGESNYGYTF
TRBV7-3,.,TRBJ2-3,TRBD2,TGTGCCAGCAGATCGACTAGCGGGAGATTAACAGATACGCAGTATTTT,CASRSTSGRLTDTQYF
TRBV5-5,few,TRBJ2-7,TRBD2,TGTGCCAGCAGCTTTTCCGCGGGAGTGAGCTCCTACGAGCAGTACTTC,CASSFSAGVSSYEQYF
TRBV24-1,few,TRBJ2-3,.,TGTGCCACCAGTGGGAGAACCACCACAGATACGCAGTATTTT,CATSGRTTTDTQYF
TRBV5-1,few,TRBJ1-6,TRBD1,TGCGCCAGCAGCCGAGGACAGGGGGCGAGGAATTCACCCCTCCACTTT,CASSRGQGARNSPLHF
TRBV6-1,.,TRBJ2-7,.,TGTGCCAGCAGTGAAAGGGCAGGGTTTCCCTACGAGCAGTACTTC,CASSERAGFPYEQYF
TRBV18,many,TRBJ2-2,.,TGTGCCAGCTCACCATTCGGGACGGGAGCGAACACCGGGGAGCTGTTTTTT,CASSPFGTGANTGELFF
TRBV27,few,TRBJ1-2,.,TGTGCCAGCAGTTTATCTGGGGGCGACTATGGCTACACCTTC,CASSLSGGDYGYTF
TRBV19,many,TRBJ2-4,.,TGTGCCAGTAGTATAGAGGGAGACCTAGCCAAAAACATTCAGTACTTC,CASSIEGDLAKNIQYF
TRBV19,few,TRBJ1-6,.,TGTGCCAGTAGACCAGGGGTGGTTAATTCACCCCTCCACTTT,CASRPGVVNSPLHF
TRBV20-1,few,TRBJ1-2,.,TGCAGTGCTAGAGAACTAGGAGGCTATGGCTACACCTTC,CSARELGGYGYTF
TRBV18,many,TRBJ2-3,TRBD2,TGTGCCAGCTCACCAGCGGGAGAATCAGATACGCAGTATTTT,CASSPAGESDTQYF
TRBV4-2,.,TRBJ1-4,.,TGTGCCAGCAGCCAAGTGTTACAGACTAATGAAAAACTGTTTTTT,CASSQVLQTNEKLFF
TRBV12-3/TRBV12-4,many,TRBJ1-5,.,TGTGCCAGCAGTTTGGGACCCCATCAGCCCCAGCATTTT,CASSLGPHQPQHF
TRBV6-6,.,TRBJ1-1,.,TGTGCCAGCAGTTACCCGGCAATTTCTTTGAACACTGAAGCTTTCTTT,CASSYPAISLNTEAFF
TRBV12-3/TRBV12-4,.,TRBJ2-3,.,TGTGCCAGCAGTTTAGGAGGGTTTTTGCCCACAGATACGCAGTATTTT,CASSLGGFLPTDTQYF
TRBV18,.,TRBJ2-7,TRBD2,TGTGCCAGCTCACCAAGCGGGGCGGTGGGTTACGAGCAGTACTTC,CASSPSGAVGYEQYF
TRBV7-6,many,TRBJ2-5,.,TGTGCCAGCAGCTCACGGGAAGAGACCCAGTACTTC,CASSSREETQYF
TRBV4-1,many,TRBJ1-4,.,TGCGCCAGCAGCCATCCGGGGGGGCTCGATGAAAAACTGTTTTTT,CASSHPGGLDEKLFF
TRBV7-6,.,TRBJ2-3,.,TGTGCCAGCAGCCGTACAGGGATGTCAGATACGCAGTATTTT,CASSRTGMSDTQYF
TRBV10-3,many,TRBJ1-2,.,TGTGCCATCAGTGGGGGGACTCAGTATGGCTACACCTTC,CAISGGTQYGYTF
TRBV24-1,many,TRBJ1-3,.,TGTGCCGGGGGAAACACCATATATTTT,CAGGNTIYF
TRBV7-8,many,TRBJ2-5,.,TGTGCCAGCAGCGATGTTACGGAGACCCAGTACTTC,CASSDVTETQYF
TRBV18,.,TRBJ2-7,TRBD1,TGTGCCAGCTCACCCCCCCCCGGGACAGCCTACGAGCAGTACTTC,CASSPPPGTAYEQYF
TRBV4-3,.,TRBJ2-2,.,TGCGCCAGCAGCCCGCAGGGGAAGGCCGGGGAGCTGTTTTTT,CASSPQGKAGELFF
TRBV12-3/TRBV12-4,.,TRBJ1-3,.,TGTGCCAGCAGTTTTTGGCAGCGTCCTGGAAACACCATATATTTT,CASSFWQRPGNTIYF
TRBV4-3,.,TRBJ2-3,TRBD2,TGCGCCAGCAGCCCTAGGACTAGCGGGGAAATAGATACGCAGTATTTT,CASSPRTSGEIDTQYF
TRBV24-1,few,TRBJ2-7,.,TGTGCCACCAGTGACACTGGTCAGGGGAGGCCCTACGAGCAGTACTTC,CATSDTGQGRPYEQYF
TRBV6-6,many,TRBJ1-4,.,TGTGCCAGCAGTTACCAGAGGACAGCTCAGAATGAAAAACTGTTTTTT,CASSYQRTAQNEKLFF
TRBV12-3/TRBV12-4,.,TRBJ1-1,.,TGTGCCAGCAGACCGGACGGCAACACTGAAGCTTTCTTT,CASRPDGNTEAFF
TRBV6-2/TRBV6-3,.,TRBJ2-2,.,TGTGCCAGCAGAGGCGATTCCGGGGAGCTGTTTTTT,CASRGDSGELFF
TRBV6-1,few,TRBJ2-2,.,TGTGCCAGTAACCGGGACCCGAACACCGGGGAGCTGTTTTTT,CASNRDPNTGELFF